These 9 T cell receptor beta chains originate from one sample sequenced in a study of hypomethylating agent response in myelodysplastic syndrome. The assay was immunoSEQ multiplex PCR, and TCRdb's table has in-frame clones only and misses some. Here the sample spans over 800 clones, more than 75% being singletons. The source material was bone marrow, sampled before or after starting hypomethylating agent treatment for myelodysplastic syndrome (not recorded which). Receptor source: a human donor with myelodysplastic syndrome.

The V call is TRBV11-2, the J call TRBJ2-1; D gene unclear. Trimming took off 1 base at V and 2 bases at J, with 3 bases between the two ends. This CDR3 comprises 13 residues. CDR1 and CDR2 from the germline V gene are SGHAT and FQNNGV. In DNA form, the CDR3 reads TGTGCCAGCAGCTTAGGGCCCTACAATGAGCAGTTCTTC. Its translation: CASSLGPYNEQFF.

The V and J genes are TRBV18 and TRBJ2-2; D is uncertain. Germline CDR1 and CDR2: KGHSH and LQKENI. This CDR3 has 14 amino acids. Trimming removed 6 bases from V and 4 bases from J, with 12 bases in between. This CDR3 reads CASSSGMGTGELFF. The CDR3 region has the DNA TGTGCCAGCTCCTCCGGAATGGGCACCGGGGAGCTGTTTTTT.

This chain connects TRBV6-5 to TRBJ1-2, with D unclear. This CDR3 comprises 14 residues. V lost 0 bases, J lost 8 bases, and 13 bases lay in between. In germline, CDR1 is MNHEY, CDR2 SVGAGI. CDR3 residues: CASSYSKGTSGYTF. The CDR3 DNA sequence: TGTGCCAGCAGTTACTCAAAAGGCACGAGCGGCTACACCTTC.

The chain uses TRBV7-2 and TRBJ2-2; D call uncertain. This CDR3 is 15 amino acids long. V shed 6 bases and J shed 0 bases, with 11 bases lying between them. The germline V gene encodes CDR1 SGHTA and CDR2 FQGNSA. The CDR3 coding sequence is TGTGCCAGCAGACCTCGCCGTTCGAACACCGGGGAGCTGTTTTTT. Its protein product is CASRPRRSNTGELFF.

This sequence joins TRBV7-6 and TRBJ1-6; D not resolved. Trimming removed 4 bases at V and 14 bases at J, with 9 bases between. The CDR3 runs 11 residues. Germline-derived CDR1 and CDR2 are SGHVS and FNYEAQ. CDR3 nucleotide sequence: TGTGCCAGCAGCTCCGGGCAAGCCCTCCACTTT. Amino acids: CASSSGQALHF.

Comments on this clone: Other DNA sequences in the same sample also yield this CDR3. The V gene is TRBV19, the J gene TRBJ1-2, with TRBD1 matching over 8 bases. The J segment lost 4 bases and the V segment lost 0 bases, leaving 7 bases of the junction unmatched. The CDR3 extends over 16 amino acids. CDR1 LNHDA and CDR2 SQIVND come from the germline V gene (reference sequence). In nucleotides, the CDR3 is TGTGCCAGTAGTATAGAACGACCGGACAGGGCCTATGGCTACACCTTC. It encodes CASSIERPDRAYGYTF.

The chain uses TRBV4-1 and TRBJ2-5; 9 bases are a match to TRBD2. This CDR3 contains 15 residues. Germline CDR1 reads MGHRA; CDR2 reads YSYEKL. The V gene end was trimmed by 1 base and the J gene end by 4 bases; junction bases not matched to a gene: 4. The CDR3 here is CASSQGGGGAETQYF. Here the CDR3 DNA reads TGCGCCAGCAGCCAAGGGGGCGGGGGGGCAGAGACCCAGTACTTC.

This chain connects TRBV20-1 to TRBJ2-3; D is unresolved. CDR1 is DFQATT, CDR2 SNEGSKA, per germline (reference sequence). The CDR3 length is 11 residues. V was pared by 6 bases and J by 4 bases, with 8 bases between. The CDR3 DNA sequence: TGCAGTGCGTCCAGGCCAGATACGCAGTATTTT. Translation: CSASRPDTQYF.

The CDR3 spells CASSPQGKYTDTQYF. In DNA form, the CDR3 reads TGTGCCAGCAGCCCACAGGGGAAGTACACAGATACGCAGTATTTT. This chain uses TRBV6-5 with TRBJ2-3; 7 nucleotides agree with TRBD1. CDR1 and CDR2 (germline): MNHEY, SVGAGI. Trimming removed 6 bases from V and 2 bases from J; junction bases left unmatched: 8. The CDR3 loop spans 15 amino acids.